This T cell receptor beta chain was recovered during a study of blood T cell repertoires in COVID-19. In the source study's methods: Reference gene primer amplification gave nucleated cell count estimates. Measured with immunoSEQ multiplex PCR; TCRdb has only the in-frame clones, and not every one. V and J calls and clone size are those listed in that table; D and trimming were worked out from the DNA. Found here are roughly 30,000 clones, approximately 80% of them singletons; the top ten hold 7% to 9%. This clone came up a few times. The sample was peripheral blood. The sequence was obtained from a woman aged 55 to 70 with acute or convalescent COVID-19.

CDR3 loop: CASSEAGGAQPQHF. The CDR3 DNA follows: TGTGCCAGCAGTGAAGCGGGGGGGGCTCAGCCCCAGCATTTT. This chain connects TRBV6-1 to TRBJ1-5; D is possibly TRBD1 (6 bases). V lost 0 bases and J lost 6, with 9 bases in between. Germline values: CDR1 MNHNS, CDR2 SASEGT. CDR3 length: 14 amino acids.